This TCR beta chain is from a study of somatic mutations in cytotoxic T cells in rheumatoid arthritis (dated by TCRdb to about 2017). In terms of the full investigation: Sorted V beta1+ cells also underwent TCRB sequencing, and some V beta antibody-stained T-cell populations were flow-sorted at nearly 100% purity on a FACSAria II or Sony SH800. Patient and control groups had essentially identical median ages. A total of 60 to 80 rheumatoid arthritis patients and over 15 healthy controls underwent TCRB deep sequencing. The study asked whether expanded CD8+ T-cell clones in newly diagnosed, untreated rheumatoid arthritis carry somatic mutations, and used TCRB deep sequencing to characterize clonality. Overall results and qualifications from the work: The antigen targets of the expanded CD8+ clones were unknown, and absence from virus-specific databases did not rule out viral specificity. The largest CD8+ clone made up more than 20% of CD8+ cells in about an eighth of the 65 patients, and blood and synovial fluid shared several identical CD8+ TCRB sequences. CD8+ T-cell clonality did not differ significantly between rheumatoid arthritis patients and age-matched healthy controls. In patients, CD8+ clonality rose with age (Spearman r ~ 0.47), which was not the case in healthy controls. No adjustment for multiple comparisons was made for the slight TRBV07 underrepresentation in patients.

About this clone: This receptor's antigen is unknown. Base quality data are lacking; no much larger clone is found one base away.

The CDR1 and CDR2 encoded by the germline V gene (reference sequence) are GTSNPN and SVGIG. A distance of 8 bases separates the germline ends of V and J, which lose 3 bases and 0 bases respectively. From the cysteine up to the phenylalanine, the CDR3 has a length of 13 residues. Only the CDR3 region is kept as DNA, spanning 39 bases read in frame from base 1. Healthy controls were approximately 18 blood donors whose buffy coats were used, with a median age of around 56 years (range about 20-70) and 55% female. CD4+ and CD8+ cells were isolated by positive magnetic bead selection on an AutoMACS, and purity was checked by flow cytometry. Isolation of peripheral blood mononuclear cells was done through Ficoll-Paque PLUS density gradient separation. DNA from CD4-enriched, CD8-enriched or PBMC samples was extracted using Nucleospin Tissue or Tissue XS kits and then quantified on a Qubit 2.0 fluorometer.

The immunoSEQ assay was applied to genomic DNA for TCRB CDR3 sequencing. On the authors' methods: Nothing other than productive TCRB rearrangements was included in the analyses. Clonality was calculated as a Shannon entropy-based productive clonality index, and a clone was defined by a unique TCRB CDR3 sequence. Repertoire overlap between two samples was calculated from the template counts of each clone relative to total templates per sample. V-gene usage from TCRB sequencing and V-gene usage measured by flow cytometry were correlated (Spearman r of approximately 0.59). Imported from immuneACCESS, the table was reduced by TCRdb to in-frame sequences with V and J called. These copies leave out some clones; in studies compared against another copy, an unresolved V gene accounts for under half, and the cause of the remainder is not known. The V and J calls and clone size were taken over from that table, and D and trimming were inferred from the DNA. This sample has more than 15,000 clones in its table, and more than 60% of those were observed once. About 19% of the sample comes from the top ten.

This TCR derives from an older woman in good health. This sequence uses TRBV30 and TRBJ1-1; there is no confident call for the D gene. Sample: CD8+ T cells sorted from blood. The CDR3 sequence is CAWRATVNTEAFF. The DNA sequence is as follows: TGTGCCTGGAGAGCTACAGTGAACACTGAAGCTTTCTTT. With the portions outside the CDR3 filled from the reference TRBV30 and TRBJ1-1 genes, the complete variable region becomes SQTIHQWPATLVQPVGSPLSLECTVEGTSNPNLYWYRQAAGRGLQLLFYSVGIGQISSEVPQNLSASRPQDRQFILSSKKLLLSDSGFYLCAWRATVNTEAFFGQGTRLTVV.